This TCR beta chain originates from a study of T cell responses to AZD1222 COVID-19 vaccine. The protocol was immunoSEQ multiplex PCR, while the TCRdb copy is restricted to in-frame clones and leaves out a portion. Of 90,000 to 150,000 clones listed, 80% to 95% are singletons. The CDR3 totals 14 residues. V was clipped by 6 bases and J by 8 bases; unmatched bases: 7. From germline, CDR1 is MNHEY and CDR2 SMNVEV (reference sequence). In its sample, this clone was seen a few times. The TCR comes from an adult who received the MenACWY meningococcal vaccine as a control. The sample here was peripheral blood, taken 28 days after the second dose of the MenACWY control vaccine. This rearrangement joins TRBV27 to TRBJ1-4, with TRBD1 identical over 9 bases. CDR3 coding DNA: TGTGCCAGCAGGTCGACAGGGGGAAGGGAAAAACTGTTTTTT. Translated, it gives CASRSTGGREKLFF.